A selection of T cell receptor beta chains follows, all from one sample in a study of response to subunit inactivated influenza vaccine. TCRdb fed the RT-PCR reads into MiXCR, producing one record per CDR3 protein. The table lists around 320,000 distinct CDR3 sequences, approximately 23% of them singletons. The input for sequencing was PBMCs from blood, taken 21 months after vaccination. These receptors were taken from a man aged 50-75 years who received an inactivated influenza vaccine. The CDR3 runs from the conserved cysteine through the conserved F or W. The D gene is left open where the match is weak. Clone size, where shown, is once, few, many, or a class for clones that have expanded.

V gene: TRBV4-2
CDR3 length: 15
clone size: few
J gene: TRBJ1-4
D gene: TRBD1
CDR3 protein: CASSPETGSNEKLFF
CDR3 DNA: TGTGCCAGCAGCCCAGAGACAGGGTCTAATGAAAAACTGTTTTTT

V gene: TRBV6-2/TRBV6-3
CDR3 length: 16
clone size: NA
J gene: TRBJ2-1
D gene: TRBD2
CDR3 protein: CASSYWTSGSNNEQFF
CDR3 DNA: TGTGCCAGCAGTTACTGGACTAGCGGGTCAAACAATGAGCAGTTCTTC

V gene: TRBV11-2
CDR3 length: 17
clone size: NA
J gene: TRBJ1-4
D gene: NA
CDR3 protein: CASSTHGTGVLYEKLFF
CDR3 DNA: TGTGCCAGCAGCACCCACGGTACAGGAGTCCTATATGAAAAACTGTTTTTT

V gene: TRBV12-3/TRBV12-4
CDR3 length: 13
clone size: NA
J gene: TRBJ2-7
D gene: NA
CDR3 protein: CASSFRDSYEQYF
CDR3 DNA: TGTGCCAGCAGTTTTCGGGACTCCTACGAGCAGTACTTC

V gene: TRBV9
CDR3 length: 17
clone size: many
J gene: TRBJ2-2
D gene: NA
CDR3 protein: CASSGVSGALKAGELFF
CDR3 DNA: TGTGCCAGCAGCGGAGTTTCGGGTGCTCTCAAGGCCGGGGAGCTGTTTTTT

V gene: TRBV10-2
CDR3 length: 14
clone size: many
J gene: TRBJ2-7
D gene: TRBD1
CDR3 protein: CASSEGTAVYEQYF
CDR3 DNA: TGCGCCAGCAGTGAAGGGACAGCCGTTTACGAGCAGTACTTC

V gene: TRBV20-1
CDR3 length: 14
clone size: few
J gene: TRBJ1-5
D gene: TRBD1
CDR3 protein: CSATDREIGQPQHF
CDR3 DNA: TGCAGTGCTACGGACAGGGAGATCGGTCAGCCCCAGCATTTT

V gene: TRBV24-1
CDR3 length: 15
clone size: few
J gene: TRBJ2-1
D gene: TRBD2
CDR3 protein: CATSDSSGIHNEQFF
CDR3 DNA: TGTGCCACCAGTGATTCCAGCGGGATACACAATGAGCAGTTCTTC

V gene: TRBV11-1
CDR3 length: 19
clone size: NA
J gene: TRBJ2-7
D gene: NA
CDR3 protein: CASSLWRRGVNAGSAEQYF
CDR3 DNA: TGTGCCAGCAGCTTGTGGCGAAGGGGGGTCAATGCGGGGTCGGCCGAGCAGTACTTC

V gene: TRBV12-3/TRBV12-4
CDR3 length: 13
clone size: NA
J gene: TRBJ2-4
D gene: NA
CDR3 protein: CASSLGLGHIQYF
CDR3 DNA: TGTGCCAGCAGTTTGGGTTTGGGGCACATTCAGTACTTC

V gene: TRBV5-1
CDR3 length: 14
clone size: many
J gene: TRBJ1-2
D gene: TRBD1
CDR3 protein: CASSPQGANYGYTF
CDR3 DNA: TGCGCCAGCAGCCCACAGGGGGCCAACTATGGCTACACCTTC

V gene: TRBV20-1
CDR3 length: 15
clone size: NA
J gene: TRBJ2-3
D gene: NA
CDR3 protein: CSVIGPGPEQDTQYF
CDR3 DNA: TGCAGTGTTATCGGCCCGGGACCGGAGCAAGATACGCAGTATTTT

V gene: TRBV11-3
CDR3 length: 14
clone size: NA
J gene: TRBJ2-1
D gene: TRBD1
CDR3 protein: CASSPDRLYNEQFF
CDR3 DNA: TGTGCCAGCAGCCCGGACAGGCTTTACAATGAGCAGTTCTTC

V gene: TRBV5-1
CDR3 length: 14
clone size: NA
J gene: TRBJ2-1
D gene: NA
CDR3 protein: CASSLVLRNNEQFF
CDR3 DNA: TGCGCCAGCAGCTTGGTTCTCAGGAACAATGAGCAGTTCTTC

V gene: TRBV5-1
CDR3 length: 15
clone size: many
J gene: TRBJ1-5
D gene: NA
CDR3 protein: CASASGPNGDQPQHF
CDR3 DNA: TGCGCCAGCGCCTCCGGACCTAATGGGGATCAGCCCCAGCATTTT

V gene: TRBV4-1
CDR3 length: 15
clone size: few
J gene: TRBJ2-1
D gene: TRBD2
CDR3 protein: CASSQGILAGGPGFF
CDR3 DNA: TGCGCCAGCAGCCAAGGAATTCTAGCGGGAGGGCCGGGGTTCTTC

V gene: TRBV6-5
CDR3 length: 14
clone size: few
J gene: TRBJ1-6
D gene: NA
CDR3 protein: CASSYFGGNSPLHF
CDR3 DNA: TGTGCCAGCAGTTACTTCGGCGGGAATTCACCCCTCCACTTT

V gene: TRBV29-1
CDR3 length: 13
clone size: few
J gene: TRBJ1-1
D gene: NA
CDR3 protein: CSGNDRWNTEAFF
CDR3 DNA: TGCAGCGGGAACGACAGGTGGAACACTGAAGCTTTCTTT

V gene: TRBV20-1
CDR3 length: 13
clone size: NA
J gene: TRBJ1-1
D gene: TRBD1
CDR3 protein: CSAWAGGYTEAFF
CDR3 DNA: TGCAGTGCCTGGGCAGGGGGCTACACTGAAGCTTTCTTT

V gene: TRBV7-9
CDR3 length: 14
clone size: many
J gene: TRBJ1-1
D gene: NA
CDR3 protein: CASSLGQINTEAFF
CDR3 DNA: TGTGCCAGCAGCTTAGGGCAGATTAACACTGAAGCTTTCTTT

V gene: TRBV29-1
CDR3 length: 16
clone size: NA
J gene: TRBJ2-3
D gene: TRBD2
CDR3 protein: CSVQGTSGGRTDTQYF
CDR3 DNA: TGCAGCGTTCAGGGGACTAGCGGGGGCCGCACAGATACGCAGTATTTT

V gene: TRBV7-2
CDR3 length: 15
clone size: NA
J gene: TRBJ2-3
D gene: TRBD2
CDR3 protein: CASSLQRGVTDTQYF
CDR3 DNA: TGTGCCAGCAGTCTACAGCGGGGGGTCACAGATACGCAGTATTTT

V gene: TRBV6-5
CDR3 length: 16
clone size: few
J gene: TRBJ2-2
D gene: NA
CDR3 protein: CASSYSGGPNTGELFF
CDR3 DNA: TGTGCCAGCAGTTACTCGGGGGGTCCGAACACCGGGGAGCTGTTTTTT

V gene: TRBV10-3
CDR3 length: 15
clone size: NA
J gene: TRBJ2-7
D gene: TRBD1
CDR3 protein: CAISERDRGFYEQYF
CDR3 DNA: TGTGCCATCAGTGAGAGGGACAGGGGATTTTACGAGCAGTACTTC

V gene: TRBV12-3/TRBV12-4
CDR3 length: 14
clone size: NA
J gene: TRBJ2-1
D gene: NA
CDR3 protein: CASSLATQDNEQFF
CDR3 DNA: TGTGCCAGCAGTTTAGCGACACAGGACAATGAGCAGTTCTTC

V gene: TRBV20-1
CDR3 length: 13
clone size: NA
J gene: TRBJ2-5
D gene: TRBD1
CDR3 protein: CSASSAGGETQYF
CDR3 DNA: TGCAGTGCTAGTTCGGCAGGGGGAGAGACCCAGTACTTC

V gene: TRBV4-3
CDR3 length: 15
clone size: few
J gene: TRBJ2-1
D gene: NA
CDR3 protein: CASSQDTLQTDEQFF
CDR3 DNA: TGCGCCAGCAGCCAAGATACCTTGCAAACCGATGAGCAGTTCTTC

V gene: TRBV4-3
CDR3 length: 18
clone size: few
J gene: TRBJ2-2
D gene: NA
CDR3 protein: CASSQAVPTPTYTGELFF
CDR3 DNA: TGCGCCAGCAGCCAAGCAGTTCCCACCCCTACATACACCGGGGAGCTGTTTTTT

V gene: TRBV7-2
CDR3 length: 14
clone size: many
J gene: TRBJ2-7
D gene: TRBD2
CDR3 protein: CASSSSRLAGAQYF
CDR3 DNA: TGTGCCAGCAGCTCATCTAGACTAGCGGGGGCTCAGTACTTC

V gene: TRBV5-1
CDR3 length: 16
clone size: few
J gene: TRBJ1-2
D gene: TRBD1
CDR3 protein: CASSKSQQGFTYGYTF
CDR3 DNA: TGCGCCAGCAGCAAAAGCCAACAGGGGTTCACCTATGGCTACACCTTC

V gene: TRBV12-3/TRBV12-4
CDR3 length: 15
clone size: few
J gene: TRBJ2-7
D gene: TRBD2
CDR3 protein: CASSSGLAAGYEQYF
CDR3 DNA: TGTGCCAGCAGTTCGGGACTAGCGGCGGGCTACGAGCAGTACTTC

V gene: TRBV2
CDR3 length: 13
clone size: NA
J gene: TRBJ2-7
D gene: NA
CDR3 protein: CASSDRLSYEQYF
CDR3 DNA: TGTGCCAGCAGTGACAGACTTTCCTACGAGCAGTACTTC

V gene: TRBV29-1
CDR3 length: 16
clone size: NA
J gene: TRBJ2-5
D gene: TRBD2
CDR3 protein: CSVEGSGSPSQETQYF
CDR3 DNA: TGCAGCGTTGAGGGTAGCGGGAGTCCTTCCCAAGAGACCCAGTACTTC

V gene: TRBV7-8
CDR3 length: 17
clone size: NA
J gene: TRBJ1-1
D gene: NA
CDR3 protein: CASSLARFVGINTEAFF
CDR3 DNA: TGTGCCAGCAGCTTAGCGCGGTTTGTAGGGATAAACACTGAAGCTTTCTTT

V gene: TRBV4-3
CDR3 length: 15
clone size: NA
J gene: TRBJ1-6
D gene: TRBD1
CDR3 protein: CASSQVQGYNSPLHF
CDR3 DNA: TGCGCCAGCAGCCAAGTACAGGGGTATAATTCACCCCTCCACTTT

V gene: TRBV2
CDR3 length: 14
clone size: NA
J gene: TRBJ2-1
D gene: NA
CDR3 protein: CASSQGPGDNEQFF
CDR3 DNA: TGTGCCAGCAGTCAGGGACCGGGGGACAATGAGCAGTTCTTC

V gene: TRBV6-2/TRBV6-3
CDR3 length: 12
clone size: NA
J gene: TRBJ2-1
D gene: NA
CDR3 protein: CASSLGGGEEFF
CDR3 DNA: TGTGCCAGCAGTTTGGGGGGAGGAGAAGAGTTCTTC

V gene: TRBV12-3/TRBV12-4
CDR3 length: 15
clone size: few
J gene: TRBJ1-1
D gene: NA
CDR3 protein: CASSLGQGMGSEAFF
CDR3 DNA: TGTGCCAGCAGTTTAGGTCAGGGGATGGGCTCTGAAGCTTTCTTT